A selection of T cell receptor beta chains follows, all from one sample in a study of OX40 agonist ivuxolimab in advanced cancers. This table comes from immunoSEQ multiplex PCR, and its TCRdb copy is limited to in-frame clones, with some not included. The data show 37,000 or so clones, almost 80% seen once. Sequenced here: CD4+ or CD8+ T cells sorted from blood, sampled in a trial of the OX40 agonist ivuxolimab. The receptors derive from an adult with an advanced solid tumor such as melanoma, head and neck, liver or kidney cancer. CDR3s include the opening cysteine and the closing phenylalanine or tryptophan. Fields, in order: V gene, J gene, CDR3 protein.

TRBV18	TRBJ1-5	CASSPGDGNQPQHF
TRBV7-9	TRBJ1-4	CASSLAQISNEKLFF
TRBV9	TRBJ2-1	CASSVDSNEQFF
TRBV5-1	TRBJ2-1	CASSLVAYEQFF
TRBV30	TRBJ2-1	CAGTEGDSEQFF
TRBV29-1	TRBJ1-1	CSVGRQFDTEAFF
TRBV25-1	TRBJ2-7	CASGPSGFAGEAEQYF
TRBV19	TRBJ2-1	CASSMGRSGVYNEQFF
TRBV28	TRBJ2-7	CASSLPQRKDYEQYF
TRBV5-5	TRBJ1-2	CASSLKDRGLLAYGYTF
TRBV28	TRBJ1-2	CASRGGAHGYTF
TRBV5-1	TRBJ2-7	CASSLGQGFYEQYF
TRBV28	TRBJ2-1	CASFSWTSGSNEQFF
TRBV30	TRBJ1-5	CAWSVDSNQPQHF
TRBV6-6	TRBJ2-7	CASSDPGSYEQYF
TRBV4-3	TRBJ1-3	CASSQDGYTDGNTIYF
TRBV27	TRBJ1-2	CASSLGGSKDGYTF
TRBV11-2	TRBJ2-6	CASSPSPGAHGANVLTF
TRBV2	TRBJ2-1	CASSGTSRSGNEQFF
TRBV11-1	TRBJ2-5	CASSLGGTAYQETQYF
TRBV19	TRBJ2-7	CASTPWAGDPEQYF
TRBV6-6	TRBJ2-2	CASSYSRGLAGELFF
TRBV11-1	TRBJ1-1	CASRFQGAGNTEAFF
TRBV11-2	TRBJ2-1	CASSLVGTGGYNEQFF
TRBV7-8	TRBJ1-2	CASSSRDTDNYGYTF
TRBV30	TRBJ1-5	CAWSGTSMDQPQHF
TRBV5-6	TRBJ2-7	CASSGFYEQYF
TRBV21-1	TRBJ1-5	CASSNQGFMAHAQPQHF
TRBV4-1	TRBJ1-2	CASSLEGQHYDYTF
TRBV30	TRBJ2-3	CAWSTLSGRATDTQYF
TRBV6-5	TRBJ1-6	CASSYLQEDSPLHF
TRBV18	TRBJ1-1	CASSPIGGQGTEAFF
TRBV29-1	TRBJ2-7	CSVGTLTTLEQYF
TRBV5-6	TRBJ2-1	CASSLVGDSVTVF
TRBV5-8	TRBJ2-7	CASSKGRTYEQYF
TRBV7-2	TRBJ2-7	CASSLGTGTYEQYF
TRBV9	TRBJ2-2	CASQGKWNTGELFF
TRBV11-2	TRBJ2-7	CASSFGRASAYEQYF
TRBV7-2	TRBJ2-7	CASKISGSSYEQYF
TRBV6-6	TRBJ1-2	CASSLVAAYGYTF